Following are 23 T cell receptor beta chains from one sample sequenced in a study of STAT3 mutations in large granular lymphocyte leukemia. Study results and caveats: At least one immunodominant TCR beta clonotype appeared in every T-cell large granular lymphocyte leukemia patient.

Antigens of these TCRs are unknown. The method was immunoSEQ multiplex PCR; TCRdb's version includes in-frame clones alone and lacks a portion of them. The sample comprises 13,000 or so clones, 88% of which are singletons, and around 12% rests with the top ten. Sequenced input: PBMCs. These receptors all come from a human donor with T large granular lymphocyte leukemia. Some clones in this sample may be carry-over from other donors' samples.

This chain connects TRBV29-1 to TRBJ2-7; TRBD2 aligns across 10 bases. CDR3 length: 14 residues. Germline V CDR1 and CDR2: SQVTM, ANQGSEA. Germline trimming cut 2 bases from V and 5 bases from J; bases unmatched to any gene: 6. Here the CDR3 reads CSVELAGVGNEQYF. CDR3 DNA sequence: TGCAGCGTTGAACTAGCGGGAGTTGGTAACGAGCAGTACTTC.

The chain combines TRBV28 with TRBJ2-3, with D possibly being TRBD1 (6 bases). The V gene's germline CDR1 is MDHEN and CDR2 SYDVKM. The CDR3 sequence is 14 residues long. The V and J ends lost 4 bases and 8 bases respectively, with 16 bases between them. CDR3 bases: TGTGCCAGCAGTTCTAACAGGGAGTCGACTACGCAGTATTTT. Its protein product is CASSSNRESTTQYF.

CDR3 region: CASSQGPNRDYEQYF. The CDR3 nucleotides are TGCGCCAGCAGCCAAGGACCAAACAGGGACTACGAGCAGTACTTC. The chain recombines TRBV4-1 with TRBJ2-7, with D possibly matching TRBD1 (6 bases). Germline V lookup: CDR1 MGHRA, CDR2 YSYEKL. The CDR3 sequence is 15 residues long. The ends were cut back, 1 base at V and 3 bases at J, with 13 bases in the middle.

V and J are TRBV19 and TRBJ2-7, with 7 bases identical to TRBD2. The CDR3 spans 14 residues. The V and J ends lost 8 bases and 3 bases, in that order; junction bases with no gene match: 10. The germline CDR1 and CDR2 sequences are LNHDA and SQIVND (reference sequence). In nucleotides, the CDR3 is TGTGCCAGTGCCCCCGGGGGGTCCCTCTACGAGCAGTACTTC. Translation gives CASAPGGSLYEQYF.

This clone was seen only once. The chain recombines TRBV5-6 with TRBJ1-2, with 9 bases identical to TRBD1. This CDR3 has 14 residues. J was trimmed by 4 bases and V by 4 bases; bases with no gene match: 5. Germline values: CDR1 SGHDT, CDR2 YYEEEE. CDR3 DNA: TGTGCCAGCAGCCGGGGGGACAGGGCCTATGGCTACACCTTC. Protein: CASSRGDRAYGYTF. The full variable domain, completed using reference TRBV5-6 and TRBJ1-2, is DAGVTQSPTHLIKTRGQQVTLRCSPKSGHDTVSWYQQALGQGPQFIFQYYEEEERQRGNFPDRFSGHQFPNYSSELNVNALLLGDSALYLCASSRGDRAYGYTFGSGTRLTVV.

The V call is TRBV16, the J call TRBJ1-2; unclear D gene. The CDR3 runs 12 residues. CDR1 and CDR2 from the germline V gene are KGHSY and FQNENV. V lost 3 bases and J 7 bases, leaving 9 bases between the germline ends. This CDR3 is CASSQREGGYTF. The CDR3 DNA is TGTGCCAGCAGCCAGAGAGAGGGTGGCTACACCTTC.

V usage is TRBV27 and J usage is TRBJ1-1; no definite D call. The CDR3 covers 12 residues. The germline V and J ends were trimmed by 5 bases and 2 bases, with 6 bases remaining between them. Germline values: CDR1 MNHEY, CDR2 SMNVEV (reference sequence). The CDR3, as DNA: TGTGCCAGCAGTCGGTATAACACTGAAGCTTTCTTT. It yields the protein CASSRYNTEAFF.

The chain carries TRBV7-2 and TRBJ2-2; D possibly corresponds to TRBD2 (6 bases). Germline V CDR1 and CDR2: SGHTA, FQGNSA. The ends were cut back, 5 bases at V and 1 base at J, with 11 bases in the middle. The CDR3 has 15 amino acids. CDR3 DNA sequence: TGTGCCAGCAGCCCCTTGCGGGAGAACACCGGGGAGCTGTTTTTT. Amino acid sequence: CASSPLRENTGELFF.

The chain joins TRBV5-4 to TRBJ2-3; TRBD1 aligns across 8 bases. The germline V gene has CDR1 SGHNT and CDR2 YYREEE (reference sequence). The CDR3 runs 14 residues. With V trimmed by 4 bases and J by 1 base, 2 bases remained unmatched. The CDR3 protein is CASSRGQGTDTQYF. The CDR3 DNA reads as TGTGCCAGCAGCCGGGGACAGGGCACAGATACGCAGTATTTT. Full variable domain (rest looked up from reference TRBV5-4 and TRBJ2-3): ETGVTQSPTHLIKTRGQQVTLRCSSQSGHNTVSWYQQALGQGPQFIFQYYREEENGRGNFPPRFSGLQFPNYSSELNVNALELDDSALYLCASSRGQGTDTQYFGPGTRLTVL.

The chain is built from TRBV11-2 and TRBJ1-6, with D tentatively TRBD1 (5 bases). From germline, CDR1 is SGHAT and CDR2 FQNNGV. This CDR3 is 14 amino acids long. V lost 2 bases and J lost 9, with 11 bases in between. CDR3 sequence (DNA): TGTGCCAGCAGCTTATCAGGGTGGAGTTCACCCCTCCACTTT. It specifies CASSLSGWSSPLHF.

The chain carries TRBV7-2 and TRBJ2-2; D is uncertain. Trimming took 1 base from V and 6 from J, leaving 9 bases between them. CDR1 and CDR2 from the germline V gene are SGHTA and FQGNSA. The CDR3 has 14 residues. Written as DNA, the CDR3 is TGTGCCAGCAGCTTAGTGAGGTTTGCCGGGGAGCTGTTTTTT. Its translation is CASSLVRFAGELFF.

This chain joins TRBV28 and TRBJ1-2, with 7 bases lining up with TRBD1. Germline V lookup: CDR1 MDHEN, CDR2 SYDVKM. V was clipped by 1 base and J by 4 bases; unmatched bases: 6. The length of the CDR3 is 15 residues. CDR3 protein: CASSLSTGFGYGYTF. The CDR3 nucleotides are TGTGCCAGCAGTTTATCGACAGGGTTCGGCTATGGCTACACCTTC.

The CDR3, as DNA: TGTGCCAGCAGTAACCAGGGGCGCAGGGAGCAGTACTTC. It encodes CASSNQGRREQYF. V usage is TRBV2 and J usage is TRBJ2-7; tentative D call: TRBD1 (6 bases). V was trimmed by 5 bases and J by 7 bases, leaving 15 bases between them. CDR1 and CDR2 (germline): SNHLY, FYNNEI. CDR3 length: 13 residues.

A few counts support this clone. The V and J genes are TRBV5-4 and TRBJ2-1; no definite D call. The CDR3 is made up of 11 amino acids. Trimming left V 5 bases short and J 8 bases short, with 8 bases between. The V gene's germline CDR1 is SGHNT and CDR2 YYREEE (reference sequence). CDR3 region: CASRTQDEQFF. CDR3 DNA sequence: TGTGCCAGCAGGACCCAAGATGAGCAGTTCTTC.

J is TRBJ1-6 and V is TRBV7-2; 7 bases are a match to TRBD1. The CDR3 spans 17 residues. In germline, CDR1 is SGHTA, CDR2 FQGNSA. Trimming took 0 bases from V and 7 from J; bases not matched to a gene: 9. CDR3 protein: CASSLAVGTAQNSPLHF. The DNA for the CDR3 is TGTGCCAGCAGCTTAGCTGTCGGGACAGCTCAAAATTCACCCCTCCACTTT.

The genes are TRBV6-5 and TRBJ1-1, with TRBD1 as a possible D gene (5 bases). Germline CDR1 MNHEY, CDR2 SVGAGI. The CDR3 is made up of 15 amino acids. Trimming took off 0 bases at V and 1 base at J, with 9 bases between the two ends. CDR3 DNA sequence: TGTGCCAGCAGTTACTCGATCGGGGGGAACACTGAAGCTTTCTTT. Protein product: CASSYSIGGNTEAFF.

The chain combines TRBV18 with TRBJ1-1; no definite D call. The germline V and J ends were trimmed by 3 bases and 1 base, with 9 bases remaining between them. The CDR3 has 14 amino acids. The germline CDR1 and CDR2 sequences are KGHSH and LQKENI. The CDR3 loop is CASSPTPTNTEAFF. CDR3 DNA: TGTGCCAGCTCACCGACACCTACGAACACTGAAGCTTTCTTT.

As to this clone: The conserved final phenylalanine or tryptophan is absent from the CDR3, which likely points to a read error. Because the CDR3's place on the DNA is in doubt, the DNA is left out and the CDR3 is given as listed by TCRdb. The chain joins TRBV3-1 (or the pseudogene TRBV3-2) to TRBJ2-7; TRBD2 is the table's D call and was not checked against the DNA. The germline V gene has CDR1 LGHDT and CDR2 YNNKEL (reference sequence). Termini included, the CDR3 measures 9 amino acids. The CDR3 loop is CASSQRKHH.

Here the CDR3 DNA reads TGTGCCAGCAGCGTAGCTGGACTCCAGGGGGAAAAACTGTTTTTT. It codes for CASSVAGLQGEKLFF. This chain joins TRBV9 and TRBJ1-4, with D tentatively TRBD1 (6 bases). Germline V gene data show CDR1 as SGDLS and CDR2 as YYNGEE. This CDR3 contains 15 residues. Trimming shortened V by 0 bases and J by 8 bases, and 14 bases separated the two germline ends.

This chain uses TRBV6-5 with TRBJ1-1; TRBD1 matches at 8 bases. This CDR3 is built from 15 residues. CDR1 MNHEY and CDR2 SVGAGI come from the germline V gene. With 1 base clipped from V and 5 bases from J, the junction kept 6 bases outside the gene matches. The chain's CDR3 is CASSYWTGRGTEAFF. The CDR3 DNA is TGTGCCAGCAGTTACTGGACAGGGAGAGGGACTGAAGCTTTCTTT.

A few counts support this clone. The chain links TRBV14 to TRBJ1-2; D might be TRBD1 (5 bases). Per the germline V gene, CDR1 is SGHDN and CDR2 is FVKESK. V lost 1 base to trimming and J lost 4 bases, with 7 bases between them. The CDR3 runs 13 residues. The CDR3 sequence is CASSQGQSYGYTF. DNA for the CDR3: TGTGCCAGCAGCCAAGGACAGAGCTATGGCTACACCTTC. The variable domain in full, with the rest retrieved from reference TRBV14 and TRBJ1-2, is EAGVTQFPSHSVIEKGQTVTLRCDPISGHDNLYWYRRVMGKEIKFLLHFVKESKQDESGMPNNRFLAERTGGTYSTLKVQPAELEDSGVYFCASSQGQSYGYTFGSGTRLTVV.

Here the CDR3 DNA reads TGTGCCAGCAGCGGGACCGGGTACGAGCAGTACGTC. Its protein is CASSGTGYEQYV. The rearrangement links TRBV5-6 to TRBJ2-7; D may correspond to TRBD1 or TRBD2 (5 bases each). The CDR3 spans 12 residues. Trimming removed 4 bases at V and 4 bases at J, with 9 bases between. The germline V gene has CDR1 SGHDT and CDR2 YYEEEE.

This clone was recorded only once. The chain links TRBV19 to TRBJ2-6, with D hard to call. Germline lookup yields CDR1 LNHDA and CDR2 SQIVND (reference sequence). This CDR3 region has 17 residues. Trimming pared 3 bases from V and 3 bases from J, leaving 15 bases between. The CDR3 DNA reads TGTGCCAGTAGTATCCTCCAGCTAGAGGTTGGGGCCAACGTCCTGACTTTC. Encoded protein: CASSILQLEVGANVLTF.